The 9 T cell receptor beta chains given below trace back to one sample, sequenced in a study of early T cells in non-severe SARS-CoV-2 infection. TCRdb re-analysed the 5' RACE reads in MiXCR, keeping a single row per CDR3 protein. The sample shows more than 25,000 distinct CDR3 sequences, roughly a tenth of them seen only once. Sequenced sample: whole blood. These receptors came from an adult who was a healthcare worker with PCR-confirmed SARS-CoV-2 infection or an uninfected control (not recorded which).

The table lists this clonotype with many counts. The chain is built from TRBV11-2 and TRBJ2-7, with D perhaps given as TRBD1 or TRBD2 (6 bases each). Germline loops: CDR1 SGHAT, CDR2 FQNNGV. The CDR3 runs to 15 residues. With 2 bases removed from V and 3 bases from J, the gap between germline ends came to 14 bases. The CDR3 DNA is TGTGCCAGCAGCTTACGGGGGCGCAGGGACTACGAGCAGTACTTC. It translates to CASSLRGRRDYEQYF.

This clonotype has at least ten counts. The J gene is TRBJ2-7, the V gene TRBV12-3 or TRBV12-4; 9 nucleotides match TRBD1. The CDR3 is made up of 12 amino acids. With 6 bases clipped from V and 4 bases from J, the junction kept 1 base outside the gene matches. CDR3 sequence reads: CASSDRGYEQYF. CDR3 DNA: TGTGCCAGCAGCGACAGGGGGTACGAGCAGTACTTC.

The table lists this clonotype with many counts. V gene TRBV29-1 combines with J gene TRBJ2-7, with D possibly matching TRBD2 (5 bases). V was pared by 4 bases and J by 2 bases, with 9 bases between. Germline V gene data show CDR1 as SQVTM and CDR2 as ANQGSEA. There are 12 residues in the CDR3. The DNA of the CDR3 is TGCAGCGTTGCCGAGGGCCCCTACGAGCAGTACTTC. This codes for CSVAEGPYEQYF.

This clonotype was recorded at least ten times. The chain combines TRBV6-5 with TRBJ2-7, with TRBD1 identical over 7 bases. The V and J ends lost 3 bases and 2 bases, in that order; junction bases with no gene match: 4. Germline assignment: CDR1 MNHEY and CDR2 SVGAGI. CDR3 length: 14 amino acids. The CDR3 region is CASSYGDRPYEQYF. The CDR3 bases are TGTGCCAGCAGTTATGGGGACAGACCCTACGAGCAGTACTTC.

The chain recombines TRBV12-3 or TRBV12-4 with TRBJ1-2; unclear D gene. Trimming took off 0 bases at V and 5 bases at J, with 7 bases between the two ends. This CDR3 contains 13 residues. The CDR3 here is CASSLAVGYGYTF. The CDR3 DNA follows: TGTGCCAGCAGTTTAGCGGTGGGTTATGGCTACACCTTC.

This clonotype has a count of ten or more. J is TRBJ1-5 and V is TRBV20-1, with D perhaps matching TRBD1 (5 bases). CDR1 and CDR2 from the germline V gene are DFQATT and SNEGSKA (reference sequence). This CDR3 is 16 amino acids long. V gave up 1 base and J gave up 0 bases, with 13 bases separating them. The CDR3: CSARAGQSYSNQPQHF. In DNA, the CDR3 is TGCAGTGCTAGAGCGGGGCAGAGTTATAGCAATCAGCCCCAGCATTTT.

In this sample, this clonotype turned up many times. V is TRBV5-6 and J is TRBJ1-3, with 7 bases aligning to TRBD1. Germline V gene lookup returns CDR1 SGHDT and CDR2 YYEEEE. The V segment lost 2 bases and the J segment 3 bases; nucleotides outside the gene matches: 8. This CDR3 contains 16 residues. The CDR3 DNA reads TGTGCCAGCAGCTTTCCCCTCCAGGGGGGTGGAAACACCATATATTTT. Translated: CASSFPLQGGGNTIYF.

This clonotype was counted only a few times. CDR3 in DNA: TGTGCCAGCAGCCAACACGGGACTAGCGGCCTGGGCGGGGAGCAGTACTTC. Protein sequence: CASSQHGTSGLGGEQYF. V usage is TRBV3-1 and J usage is TRBJ2-7, with 11 bases fitting TRBD2. CDR1 and CDR2 (germline): LGHDT, YNNKEL (reference sequence). CDR3 length: 17 amino acids. V gave up 2 bases and J gave up 7 bases; unmatched junction bases: 13.

In its sample, this clonotype is medium-sized. V is TRBV7-6 and J is TRBJ2-5; TRBD1 agrees at 7 bases. Losses at the gene ends were 5 bases for V and 2 bases for J; bases not matched to a gene: 8. The CDR3 length is 15 residues. Germline CDR1 reads SGHVS; CDR2 reads FNYEAQ. The CDR3 protein is CASSRRPGQQETQYF. For the CDR3, the DNA is TGTGCCAGCAGCCGGCGCCCGGGACAGCAAGAGACCCAGTACTTC.